Sequencing of this T cell receptor (beta chain) was carried out in a study of blood T cell repertoires in COVID-19. Across the whole study: PBMCs, B-cell-depleted T cells, or T cells were the source of the cDNA or gDNA that made up the material.

Trimming stripped 5 bases from V and 4 bases from J, with 14 bases between. The CDR3 sequence is 15 residues long. Germline-derived CDR1 and CDR2 are SNHLY and FYNNEI. Methods used by the authors: Researchers report that nucleated cell counts were estimated from reference gene primer amplification. Libraries were prepared by immunoSEQ multiplex PCR; TCRdb keeps only in-frame clonotypes and omits some of them. V and J calls and clone size come straight from that table; D and trimming were deduced from the DNA. The sample gives 300,000 to 400,000 clones, 80% to 90% of which show up once; around 4% is in the top ten. Residents of approximately 25 US areas, aged roughly 18 to 89 years, made up the participants.

This TCR was recovered from a woman in her 40s with acute COVID-19. The rearrangement joins TRBV2 to TRBJ2-2, with TRBD1 as a possible D gene (7 bases). What was sequenced was PBMCs or T cells enriched from blood (not recorded which). The CDR3 nucleotides are TGTGCCAGCAGTACAGACAGGGAGGTCACCGGGGAGCTGTTTTTT. Residues: CASSTDREVTGELFF.